The 28 T cell receptor beta chains reported below all come from one sample, sequenced in a study of identifying expanded T cells in peripheral blood. Method: immunoSEQ multiplex PCR; TCRdb's copy keeps in-frame clones and lacks some. This table holds roughly 100,000 clones, about 91% found once. The sample consisted of blood. These receptors originate from a person aged 18 to 75 in good health.

This clone is a singleton in its sample. CDR3 in DNA: TGTGCCAGCAGCTACGATGGGAGGAGTACTGGCTACACCTTC. It encodes CASSYDGRSTGYTF. The gene calls are TRBV6-5 and TRBJ1-2, with D unresolved. This CDR3 region has 14 residues. Trimming shortened V by 6 bases and J by 7 bases, and 18 bases separated the two germline ends. Germline V gene sequence: CDR1 MNHEY, CDR2 SVGAGI.

The V gene is TRBV6-1, the J gene TRBJ2-5, with D perhaps matching TRBD2 (6 bases). V lost 1 base and J lost 5, with 20 bases in between. CDR3 length: 17 residues. Germline V gene data show CDR1 as MNHNS and CDR2 as SASEGT. The CDR3 sequence is CASSEEAGRPNYETQYF. The CDR3 nucleotides are TGTGCCAGCAGTGAAGAGGCGGGACGGCCAAACTACGAGACCCAGTACTTC.

V and J are TRBV27 and TRBJ1-1; no clear D. The CDR3 consists of 16 residues. Germline CDR1 and CDR2: MNHEY and SMNVEV (reference sequence). Trimming stripped 2 bases from V and 0 bases from J, with 13 bases between. CDR3: CASSLSLVGMNTEAFF. Written as DNA, the CDR3 is TGTGCCAGCAGTTTAAGCTTAGTGGGAATGAACACTGAAGCTTTCTTT.

This chain uses TRBV4-1 with TRBJ1-4, with D uncertain. The V and J ends lost 0 bases and 5 bases respectively, with 16 bases between them. Germline lookup yields CDR1 MGHRA and CDR2 YSYEKL. The CDR3 totals 17 residues. In nucleotides, the CDR3 is TGCGCCAGCAGCCAAGAACGAGTGAGGGTAGGGAATGAAAAACTGTTTTTT. Its translation is CASSQERVRVGNEKLFF.

This clone has a handful of counts. The junction shows a germline mismatch at one end, possibly a read error. V gene TRBV4-2 combines with J gene TRBJ2-1, with 7 nucleotides matching TRBD1. Germline values: CDR1 LGHNA, CDR2 YNFKEQ. The CDR3 has 15 residues. In nucleotides, the CDR3 is TGTGCCACCTCGCCCGGGACAGTTTTGGACAACGAGCAGTTCTTC. Translating gives CATSPGTVLDNEQFF.

V gene TRBV29-1 combines with J gene TRBJ1-2; possibly TRBD1 for D (5 bases). The CDR3 is 13 amino acids. V lost 5 bases and J lost 0, with 10 bases in between. Per germline, CDR1 SQVTM and CDR2 ANQGSEA. Here the CDR3 DNA reads TGCAGCGTTTCGAGGGGCACTAACTATGGCTACACCTTC. Protein: CSVSRGTNYGYTF.

The chain carries TRBV9 and TRBJ2-2; TRBD2 aligns across 8 bases. V lost 3 bases and J lost 7; bases outside the gene matches: 5. Germline assignment: CDR1 SGDLS and CDR2 YYNGEE. The CDR3 consists of 14 residues. This CDR3 reads CASSAVSGNGELFF. CDR3 DNA sequence: TGTGCCAGCAGCGCCGTTAGCGGGAACGGGGAGCTGTTTTTT.

The rearrangement joins TRBV28 to TRBJ1-1; no clear D. In germline, CDR1 is MDHEN, CDR2 SYDVKM. This CDR3 comprises 13 residues. Trimming left V 11 bases short and J 5 bases short, with 18 bases between. The CDR3 DNA reads as TGTGCCGGCCAGGCCCAATCTCGTACTGAAGCTTTCTTT. This translates into CAGQAQSRTEAFF.

The chain uses TRBV15 and TRBJ2-2; a possible D gene is TRBD1 (6 bases). This CDR3 is 16 amino acids long. Germline V gives CDR1 LNHNV, CDR2 YYDKDF (reference sequence). Trimming pared 0 bases from V and 4 bases from J, leaving 12 bases between. The CDR3, as DNA: TGTGCCACCAGCAGAGATAGGCAGGGGCCCACCGGGGAGCTGTTTTTT. Its translation is CATSRDRQGPTGELFF.

V usage is TRBV19 and J usage is TRBJ1-2, with D unclear. V dropped 5 bases and J dropped 4 bases, with 8 bases sitting between them. This CDR3 has 12 residues. CDR1 and CDR2 (germline): LNHDA, SQIVND (reference sequence). The CDR3 here is CASSEAVYGYTF. In DNA, the CDR3 is TGTGCCAGTAGTGAGGCAGTCTATGGCTACACCTTC.

The rearrangement uses TRBV29-1 and TRBJ1-2; D is unresolved. The germline CDR1 and CDR2 sequences are SQVTM and ANQGSEA. The CDR3 is 12 residues long. V gave up 4 bases and J gave up 4 bases, with 10 bases separating them. In DNA, the CDR3 is TGCAGCGTTGTCCGGAACCTCTATGGCTACACCTTC. Its translation: CSVVRNLYGYTF. Filled out from reference TRBV29-1 and TRBJ1-2, the complete variable domain reads SAVISQKPSRDICQRGTSLTIQCQVDSQVTMMFWYRQQPGQSLTLIATANQGSEATYESGFVIDKFPISRPNLTFSTLTVSNMSPEDSSIYLCSVVRNLYGYTFGSGTRLTVV.

This chain uses TRBV18 with TRBJ1-1; TRBD1 agrees at 12 bases. The CDR3 is 16 amino acids. V lost 6 bases to trimming and J lost 0 bases; unmatched junction nucleotides: 5. The germline V gene encodes CDR1 KGHSH and CDR2 LQKENI. This CDR3 reads CASSPGQGAVNTEAFF. The CDR3 bases are TGTGCCAGCTCTCCGGGACAGGGGGCCGTGAACACTGAAGCTTTCTTT.

The V and J genes are TRBV10-3 and TRBJ2-7; the D is unclear. Germline V gene sequence: CDR1 ENHRY, CDR2 SYGVKD. Trimming shortened V by 3 bases and J by 0 bases, and 9 bases separated the two germline ends. The CDR3 has 14 amino acids. CDR3 in DNA: TGTGCCATCAGTGACGACGGCCACTCCTACGAGCAGTACTTC. Translated, it gives CAISDDGHSYEQYF.

V is TRBV5-1 and J is TRBJ1-1; no firm D call. Between the trimmed V and J ends, which lost 0 bases and 4 bases, there was a span of 10 bases. Germline-derived CDR1 and CDR2 are SGHRS and YFSETQ. The CDR3 runs 14 residues. The CDR3 loop is CASSLDVDLTEAFF. CDR3 in DNA: TGCGCCAGCAGCTTGGATGTGGACCTCACTGAAGCTTTCTTT.

This chain links TRBV5-1 with TRBJ2-7; D ambiguous. Germline-derived CDR1 and CDR2 are SGHRS and YFSETQ. The CDR3 totals 13 residues. Trimming removed 2 bases at V and 2 bases at J, with 8 bases between. The CDR3 loop reads CASSFPDTYEQYF. DNA of the CDR3: TGCGCCAGCAGCTTCCCTGACACCTACGAGCAGTACTTC.

This sequence joins TRBV28 and TRBJ2-7, with D uncertain. The length of the CDR3 is 15 residues. The V end was cut by 3 bases, the J end by 1 base, with 13 bases between. Germline CDR1 and CDR2: MDHEN and SYDVKM. CDR3 in DNA: TGTGCCAGCAGTTTCCAGGTCTCAATGTCCTACGAGCAGTACTTC. Encoded protein: CASSFQVSMSYEQYF.

The chain is built from TRBV25-1 and TRBJ2-5; 7 bases map to TRBD2. CDR3 length: 14 residues. Germline CDR1 reads MGHDK; CDR2 reads SYGVNS. V lost 3 bases to trimming and J lost 2 bases; unmatched junction nucleotides: 3. CDR3 protein: CASSDSGAQETQYF. In nucleotides, the CDR3 is TGTGCCAGCAGTGACAGCGGGGCGCAAGAGACCCAGTACTTC.

The rearrangement joins TRBV18 to TRBJ1-3; TRBD1 might be the D (5 bases). V was cut by 3 bases and J by 3 bases, with 9 bases left in between. CDR3 length: 14 amino acids. Germline lookup yields CDR1 KGHSH and CDR2 LQKENI. The CDR3 sequence: CASSPRDGGNTIYF. The CDR3 DNA follows: TGTGCCAGCTCACCCCGGGACGGTGGAAACACCATATATTTT.

J is TRBJ1-2 and V is TRBV7-3; no firm D call. The CDR3 has 13 amino acids. Germline V CDR1 and CDR2: SGHTA, FQGTGA. Trimming stripped 5 bases from V and 8 bases from J, with 15 bases between. The CDR3 sequence: CASSLGPLKGYTF. In DNA, the CDR3 is TGTGCCAGCAGCCTCGGGCCCCTTAAGGGCTACACCTTC. Filled out from reference TRBV7-3 and TRBJ1-2, the complete variable domain reads GAGVSQTPSNKVTEKGKYVELRCDPISGHTALYWYRQSLGQGPEFLIYFQGTGAADDSGLPNDRFFAVRPEGSVSTLKIQRTERGDSAVYLCASSLGPLKGYTFGSGTRLTVV.

V and J are TRBV19 and TRBJ1-6; D might be TRBD1 (6 bases). The CDR3 extends over 14 amino acids. Trimming cost V 4 bases and J 10 bases, with 14 bases left between them. Germline CDR1 is LNHDA and CDR2 is SQIVND (reference sequence). Written as DNA, the CDR3 is TGTGCCAGTAGTAAGACAGGAGGATACTCACCCCTCCACTTT. This encodes CASSKTGGYSPLHF. Variable domain in full (rest from reference TRBV19 and TRBJ1-6): DGGITQSPKYLFRKEGQNVTLSCEQNLNHDAMYWYRQDPGQGLRLIYYSQIVNDFQKGDIAEGYSVSREKKESFPLTVTSAQKNPTAFYLCASSKTGGYSPLHFGNGTRLTVT.

The chain uses TRBV28 and TRBJ1-1; D unresolved. The CDR3 sequence is 13 residues long. The V end lost 7 bases, the J end lost 1 base, and 10 bases lay between the germline ends. Germline CDR1 and CDR2: MDHEN and SYDVKM. This chain's CDR3 is CASTGSRNTEAFF. The CDR3 DNA reads TGTGCCAGCACCGGGTCACGGAACACTGAAGCTTTCTTT. Full variable domain (remainder filled in from reference TRBV28 and TRBJ1-1): DVKVTQSSRYLVKRTGEKVFLECVQDMDHENMFWYRQDPGLGLRLIYFSYDVKMKEKGDIPEGYSVSREKKERFSLILESASTNQTSMYLCASTGSRNTEAFFGQGTRLTVV.

The chain is built from TRBV7-3 and TRBJ2-5, with 9 bases identical to TRBD2. The CDR3 loop spans 14 amino acids. V gave up 6 bases and J gave up 2 bases; unmatched junction bases: 4. The germline CDR1 and CDR2 sequences are SGHTA and FQGTGA. CDR3 amino acids: CASSSTSGQETQYF. CDR3 in DNA: TGTGCCAGCAGTAGCACTAGCGGGCAAGAGACCCAGTACTTC. The full variable domain, its missing parts supplied by reference TRBV7-3 and TRBJ2-5, is GAGVSQTPSNKVTEKGKYVELRCDPISGHTALYWYRQSLGQGPEFLIYFQGTGAADDSGLPNDRFFAVRPEGSVSTLKIQRTERGDSAVYLCASSSTSGQETQYFGPGTRLLVL.

The chain has TRBV28 and TRBJ1-1; D possibly corresponds to TRBD1 (5 bases). The CDR3 is 15 residues long. With 4 bases removed from V and 0 bases from J, the gap between germline ends came to 12 bases. Per the germline V gene, CDR1 is MDHEN and CDR2 is SYDVKM. CDR3 sequence reads: CASSSPDNLNTEAFF. CDR3 in DNA: TGTGCCAGCAGTTCACCGGACAACTTGAACACTGAAGCTTTCTTT.

This chain uses TRBV7-3 with TRBJ2-3; no reliable D call. The CDR3 is 13 residues long. V lost 2 bases to trimming and J lost 1 base, with 4 bases between them. From germline, CDR1 is SGHTA and CDR2 FQGTGA. DNA for the CDR3: TGTGCCAGCAGCTTATTAGGCACAGATACGCAGTATTTT. It is translated as CASSLLGTDTQYF.

This clone was recorded only once. The V gene is TRBV2, the J gene TRBJ2-3; tentatively, D is TRBD1 (7 bases). This CDR3 has 14 residues. With 5 bases removed from V and 3 bases from J, the gap between germline ends came to 12 bases. Germline CDR1 and CDR2: SNHLY and FYNNEI. CDR3 region: CASSTTGRTDTQYF. The CDR3 bases are TGTGCCAGCAGTACGACAGGGAGGACAGATACGCAGTATTTT.

This chain links TRBV7-9 with TRBJ1-6; D not resolved. The germline V gene has CDR1 SEHNR and CDR2 FQNEAQ (reference sequence). The CDR3 runs to 12 residues. V lost 5 bases, J lost 12 bases, and 11 bases lay in between. CDR3 DNA: TGTGCCAGCAGCGTCCCTATTTTACCCCTCCACTTT. Translation: CASSVPILPLHF. The full variable domain, in which reference TRBV7-9 and TRBJ1-6 provide the parts outside the CDR3, is DTGVSQNPRHKITKRGQNVTFRCDPISEHNRLYWYRQTLGQGPEFLTYFQNEAQLEKSRLLSDRFSAERPKGSFSTLEIQRTEQGDSAMYLCASSVPILPLHFGNGTRLTVT.

The chain has TRBV13 and TRBJ2-1; TRBD1 is a possible D gene (6 bases). Germline V gene lookup returns CDR1 PRHDT and CDR2 FYEKMQ (reference sequence). This CDR3 has 14 amino acids. Trimming removed 5 bases from V and 5 bases from J, with 13 bases in between. The chain's CDR3 is CASSPRTVNNEQFF. The CDR3 DNA reads TGTGCCAGCAGCCCGAGGACAGTTAACAATGAGCAGTTCTTC.

The chain links TRBV20-1 to TRBJ1-3; no clear D. The CDR3 contains 11 residues. In germline, CDR1 is DFQATT, CDR2 SNEGSKA (reference sequence). Trimming pared 7 bases from V and 0 bases from J, leaving 4 bases between. The CDR3 bases are TGCAGTGTAGTCTCTGGAAACACCATATATTTT. This encodes CSVVSGNTIYF.